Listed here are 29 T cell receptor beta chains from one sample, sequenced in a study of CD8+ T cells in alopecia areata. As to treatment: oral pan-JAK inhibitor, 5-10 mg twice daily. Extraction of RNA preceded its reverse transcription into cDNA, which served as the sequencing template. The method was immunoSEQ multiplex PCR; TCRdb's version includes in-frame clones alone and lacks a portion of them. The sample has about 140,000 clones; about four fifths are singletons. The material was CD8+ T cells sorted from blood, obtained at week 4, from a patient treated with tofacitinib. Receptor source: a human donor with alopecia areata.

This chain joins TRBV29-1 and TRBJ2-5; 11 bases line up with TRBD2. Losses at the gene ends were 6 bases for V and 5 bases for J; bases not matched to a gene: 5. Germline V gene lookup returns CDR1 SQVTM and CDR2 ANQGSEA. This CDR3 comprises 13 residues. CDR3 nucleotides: TGCAGCGTGGCTAGCGGGGGGCCTGAGACCCAGTACTTC. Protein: CSVASGGPETQYF.

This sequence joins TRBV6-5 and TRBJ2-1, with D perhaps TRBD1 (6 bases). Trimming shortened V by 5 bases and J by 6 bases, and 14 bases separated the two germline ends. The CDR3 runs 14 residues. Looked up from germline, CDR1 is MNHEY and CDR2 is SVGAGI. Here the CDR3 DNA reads TGTGCCAGCAGTCCGGGACAAGCCAGCAATGAGCAGTTCTTC. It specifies CASSPGQASNEQFF.

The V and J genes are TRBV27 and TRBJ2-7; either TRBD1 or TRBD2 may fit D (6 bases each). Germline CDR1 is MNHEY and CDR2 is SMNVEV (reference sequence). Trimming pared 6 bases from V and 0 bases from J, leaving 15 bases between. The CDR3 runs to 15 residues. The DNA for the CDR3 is TGTGCCAGCAGCCCCTCGGAGGGGGGCTCCTACGAGCAGTACTTC. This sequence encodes CASSPSEGGSYEQYF.

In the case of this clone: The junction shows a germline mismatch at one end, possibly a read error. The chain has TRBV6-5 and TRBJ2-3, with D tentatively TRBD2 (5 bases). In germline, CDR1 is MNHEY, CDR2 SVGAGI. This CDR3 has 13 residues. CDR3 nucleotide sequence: TGTGCCAGCAGTTTATCTAGCAAAGATACGCAGTATTTT. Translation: CASSLSSKDTQYF.

CDR3 amino acids: CASGTSGGPISYEQYF. The DNA of the CDR3 is TGTGCCAGCGGGACTAGCGGGGGGCCGATTTCCTACGAGCAGTACTTC. The J gene is TRBJ2-7, the V gene TRBV7-2; 15 nucleotides align to TRBD2. The CDR3 totals 16 residues. In germline, CDR1 is SGHTA, CDR2 FQGNSA. Trimming took 8 bases from V and 1 from J; bases not matched to a gene: 6.

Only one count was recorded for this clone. This CDR3 is CASSPPGWTDTQYF. The CDR3 DNA sequence: TGTGCCAGCAGCCCCCCGGGTTGGACAGATACGCAGTATTTT. The chain couples TRBV7-9 to TRBJ2-3; D remains ambiguous. With 5 bases removed from V and 3 bases from J, the gap between germline ends came to 12 bases. This CDR3 region has 14 residues. Germline V gene data show CDR1 as SEHNR and CDR2 as FQNEAQ (reference sequence).

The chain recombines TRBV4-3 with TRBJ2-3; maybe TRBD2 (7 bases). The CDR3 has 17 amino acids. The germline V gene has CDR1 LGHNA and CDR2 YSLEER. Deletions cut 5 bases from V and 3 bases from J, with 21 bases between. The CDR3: CASSLNDGGRRTDTQYF. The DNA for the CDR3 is TGCGCCAGCAGCTTAAACGACGGGGGGCGGAGGACAGATACGCAGTATTTT.

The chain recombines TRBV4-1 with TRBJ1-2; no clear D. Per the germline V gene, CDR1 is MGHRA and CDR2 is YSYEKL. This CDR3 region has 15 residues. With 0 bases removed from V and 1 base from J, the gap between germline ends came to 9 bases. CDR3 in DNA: TGCGCCAGCAGCCAAGATCGGTCAGATAACTATGGCTACACCTTC. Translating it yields CASSQDRSDNYGYTF.

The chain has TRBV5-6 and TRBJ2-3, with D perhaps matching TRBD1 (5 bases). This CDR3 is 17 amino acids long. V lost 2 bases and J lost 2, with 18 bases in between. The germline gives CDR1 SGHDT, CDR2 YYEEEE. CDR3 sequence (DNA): TGTGCCAGCAGCTTCCCACCTTCAGAGGACAACACAGATACGCAGTATTTT. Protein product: CASSFPPSEDNTDTQYF.

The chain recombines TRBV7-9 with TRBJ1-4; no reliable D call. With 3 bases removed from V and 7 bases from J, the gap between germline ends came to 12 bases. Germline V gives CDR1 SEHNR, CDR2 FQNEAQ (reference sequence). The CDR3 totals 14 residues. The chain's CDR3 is CASSLSIDGEKLFF. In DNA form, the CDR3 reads TGTGCCAGCAGCTTGAGCATAGACGGTGAAAAACTGTTTTTT.

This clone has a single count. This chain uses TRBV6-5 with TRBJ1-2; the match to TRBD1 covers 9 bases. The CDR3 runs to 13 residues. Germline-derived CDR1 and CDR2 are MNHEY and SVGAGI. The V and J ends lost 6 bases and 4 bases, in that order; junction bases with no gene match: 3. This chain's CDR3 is CASSQGQGYGYTF. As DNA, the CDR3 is TGTGCCAGCAGCCAGGGACAGGGCTATGGCTACACCTTC.

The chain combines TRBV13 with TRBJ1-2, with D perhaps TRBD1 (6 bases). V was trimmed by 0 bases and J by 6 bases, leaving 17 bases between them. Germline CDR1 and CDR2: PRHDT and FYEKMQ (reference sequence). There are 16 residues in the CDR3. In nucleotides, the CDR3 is TGTGCCAGCAGCTTAGGGGGACTGGCTCAGGGGAATGGCTACACCTTC. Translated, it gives CASSLGGLAQGNGYTF.

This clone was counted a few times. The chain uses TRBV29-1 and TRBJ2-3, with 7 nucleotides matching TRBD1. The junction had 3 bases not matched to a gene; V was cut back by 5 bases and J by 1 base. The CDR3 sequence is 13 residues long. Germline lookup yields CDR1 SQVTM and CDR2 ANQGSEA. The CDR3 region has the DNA TGCAGCGTTCGGGACAGCCGCACAGATACGCAGTATTTT. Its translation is CSVRDSRTDTQYF.

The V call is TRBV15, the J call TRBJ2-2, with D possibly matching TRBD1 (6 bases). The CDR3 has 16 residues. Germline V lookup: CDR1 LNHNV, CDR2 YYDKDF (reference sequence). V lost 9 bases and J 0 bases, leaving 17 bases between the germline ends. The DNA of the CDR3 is TGTGCCACTACGGACAGTCGAAGAGCGAACACCGGGGAGCTGTTTTTT. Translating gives CATTDSRRANTGELFF. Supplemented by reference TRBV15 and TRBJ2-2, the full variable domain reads DAMVIQNPRYQVTQFGKPVTLSCSQTLNHNVMYWYQQKSSQAPKLLFHYYDKDFNNEADTPDNFQSRRPNTSFCFLDIRSPGLGDTAMYLCATTDSRRANTGELFFGEGSRLTVL.

DNA for the CDR3: TGCGCCAGCAGCTTCGGGGACTACACCGGGGAGCTGTTTTTT. Translating it yields CASSFGDYTGELFF. The rearrangement links TRBV5-1 to TRBJ2-2; TRBD2 might be the D (6 bases). Germline V gives CDR1 SGHRS, CDR2 YFSETQ. The length of the CDR3 is 14 residues. Trimming removed 2 bases from V and 3 bases from J, with 8 bases in between.

CDR3: CASSQDRVVAGLGNIQYF. In nucleotides, the CDR3 is TGCGCCAGCAGCCAAGATCGGGTCGTGGCAGGGTTGGGGAACATTCAGTACTTC. The genes are TRBV4-1 and TRBJ2-4; tentative D call: TRBD1 (5 bases). Germline V gene data show CDR1 as MGHRA and CDR2 as YSYEKL. This CDR3 has 18 amino acids. V was clipped by 0 bases and J by 7 bases, with 22 bases between them.

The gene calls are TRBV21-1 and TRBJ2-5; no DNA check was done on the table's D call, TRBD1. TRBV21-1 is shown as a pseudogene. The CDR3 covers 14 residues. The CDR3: CASSKVRSQETQYF. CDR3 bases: TGTGCCAGCAGCAAAGTTCGCAGCCAAGAGACCCAGTACTTC.

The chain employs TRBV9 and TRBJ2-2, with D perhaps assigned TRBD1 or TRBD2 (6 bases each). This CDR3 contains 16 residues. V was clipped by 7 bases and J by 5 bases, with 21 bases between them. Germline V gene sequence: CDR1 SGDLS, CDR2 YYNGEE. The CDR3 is CASGHPPTGLTGELFF. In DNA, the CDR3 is TGTGCCAGCGGCCATCCTCCGACAGGACTAACCGGGGAGCTGTTTTTT. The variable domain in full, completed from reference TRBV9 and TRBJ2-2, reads DSGVTQTPKHLITATGQRVTLRCSPRSGDLSVYWYQQSLDQGLQFLIQYYNGEERAKGNILERFSAQQFPDLHSELNLSSLELGDSALYFCASGHPPTGLTGELFFGEGSRLTVL.

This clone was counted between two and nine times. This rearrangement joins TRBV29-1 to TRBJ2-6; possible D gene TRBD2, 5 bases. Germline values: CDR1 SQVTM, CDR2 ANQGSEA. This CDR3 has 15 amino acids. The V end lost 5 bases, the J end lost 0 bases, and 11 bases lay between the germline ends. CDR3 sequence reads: CSVTGLTSGANVLTF. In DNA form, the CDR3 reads TGCAGCGTTACCGGACTTACCTCTGGGGCCAACGTCCTGACTTTC.

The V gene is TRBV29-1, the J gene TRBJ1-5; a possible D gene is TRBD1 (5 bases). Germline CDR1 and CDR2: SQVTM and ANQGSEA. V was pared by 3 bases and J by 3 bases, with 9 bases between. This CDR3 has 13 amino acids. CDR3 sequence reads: CSVDGGDNQPQHF. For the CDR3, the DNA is TGCAGCGTTGACGGGGGAGACAATCAGCCCCAGCATTTT.

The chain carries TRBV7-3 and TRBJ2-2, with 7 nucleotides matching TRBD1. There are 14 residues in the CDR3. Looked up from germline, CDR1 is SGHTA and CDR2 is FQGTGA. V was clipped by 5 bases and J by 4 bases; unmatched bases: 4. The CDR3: CASSLTGFTGELFF. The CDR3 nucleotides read TGTGCCAGCAGCCTGACAGGGTTCACCGGGGAGCTGTTTTTT.

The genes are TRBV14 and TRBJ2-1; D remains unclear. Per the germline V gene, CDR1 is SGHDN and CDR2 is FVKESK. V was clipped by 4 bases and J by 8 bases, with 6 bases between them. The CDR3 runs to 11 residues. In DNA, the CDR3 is TGTGCCAGCAGCCTTTTCGATGAGCAGTTCTTC. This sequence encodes CASSLFDEQFF.

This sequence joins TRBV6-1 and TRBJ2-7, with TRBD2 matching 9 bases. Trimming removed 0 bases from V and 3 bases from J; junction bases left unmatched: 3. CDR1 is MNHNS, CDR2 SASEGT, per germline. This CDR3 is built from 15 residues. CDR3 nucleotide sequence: TGTGCCAGCAGTGAAGCCTATAGCGGGAGCTACGAGCAGTACTTC. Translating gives CASSEAYSGSYEQYF.

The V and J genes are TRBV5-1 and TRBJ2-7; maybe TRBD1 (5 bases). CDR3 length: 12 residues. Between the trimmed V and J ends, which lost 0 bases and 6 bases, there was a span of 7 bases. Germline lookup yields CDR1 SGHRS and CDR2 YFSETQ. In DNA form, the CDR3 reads TGCGCCAGCAGCTTGGATCAGGGCGAGCAGTACTTC. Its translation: CASSLDQGEQYF.

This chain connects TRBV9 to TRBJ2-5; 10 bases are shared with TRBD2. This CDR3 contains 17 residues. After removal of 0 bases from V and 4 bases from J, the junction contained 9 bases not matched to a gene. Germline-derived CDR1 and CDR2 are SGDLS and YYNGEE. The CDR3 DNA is TGTGCCAGCAGCGTAGAAAGCGGGGGGGGCCCGACAGAGACCCAGTACTTC. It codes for CASSVESGGGPTETQYF.

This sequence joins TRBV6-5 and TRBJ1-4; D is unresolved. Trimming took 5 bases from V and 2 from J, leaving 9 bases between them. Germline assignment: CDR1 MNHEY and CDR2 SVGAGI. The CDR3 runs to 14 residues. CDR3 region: CASSPGWTNEKLFF. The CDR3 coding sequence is TGTGCCAGCAGTCCCGGGTGGACTAATGAAAAACTGTTTTTT.

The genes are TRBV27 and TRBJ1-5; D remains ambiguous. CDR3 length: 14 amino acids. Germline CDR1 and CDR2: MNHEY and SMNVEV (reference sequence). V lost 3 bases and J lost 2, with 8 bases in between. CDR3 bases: TGTGCCAGCAGTTTTGGGGTAGGCAATCAGCCCCAGCATTTT. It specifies CASSFGVGNQPQHF.

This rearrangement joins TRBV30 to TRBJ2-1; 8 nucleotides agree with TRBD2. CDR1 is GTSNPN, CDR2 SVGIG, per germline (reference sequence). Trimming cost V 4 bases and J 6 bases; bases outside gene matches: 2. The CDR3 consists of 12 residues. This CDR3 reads CAWKLAGNEQFF. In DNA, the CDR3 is TGTGCCTGGAAGCTAGCGGGCAATGAGCAGTTCTTC.

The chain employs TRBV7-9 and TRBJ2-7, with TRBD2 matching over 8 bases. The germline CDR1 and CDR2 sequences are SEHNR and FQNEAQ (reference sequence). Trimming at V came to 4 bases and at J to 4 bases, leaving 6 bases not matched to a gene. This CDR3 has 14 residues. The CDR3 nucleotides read TGTGCCAGCAGCTCGGGGGGGCCCGTTTACGAGCAGTACTTC. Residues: CASSSGGPVYEQYF.